This T cell receptor beta chain was sequenced during a study of a mutant IDH1 vaccine in newly diagnosed glioma. About this clone: Its specificity is unknown.

TCRdb's table, derived via immunoSEQ multiplex PCR, lists solely in-frame clones and lacks some. The table lists around 100,000 clones, roughly 90% of them singletons. This sample's time point: week 11, during vaccination. Doses comprised 300 ug of mutant IDH1 20-mer peptide each, plus topical imiquimod. V lost 0 bases and J 0 bases, leaving 9 bases between the germline ends. Germline V gene sequence: CDR1 LNHNV, CDR2 YYDKDF (reference sequence). The CDR3 consists of 16 residues. General study points: The vaccine induced immune responses, and these occurred in around 93% of patients. Pseudoprogression apparently tracked independently of changes in top peripheral T cell clonotypes.

The chain has TRBV15 and TRBJ1-3; D not resolved. Sequenced here: PBMCs, sampled from a glioma patient whose treatment included an IDH1 peptide vaccine. The sequence was collected from a woman aged 45-65 years with glioma. DNA for the CDR3: TGTGCCACCAGCAGAGATCAGGCAGTCTCTGGAAACACCATATATTTT. Amino acids: CATSRDQAVSGNTIYF.